This T cell receptor (beta chain) was identified in a study of monozygotic twins with inflammatory bowel disease. TCRdb re-called the 5' RACE reads; one entry per CDR3 protein, DNA not given. The repertoire table contains about 210,000 distinct CDR3 sequences. This sequence was found in a human donor with ulcerative colitis or Crohn's disease, or a healthy co-twin of an affected twin (not recorded which). Specimen: blood.

The CDR3 reads CASRIAGSTDTQYF. The gene calls are TRBV2 and TRBJ2-3; TCRdb calls TRBD2, which cannot be checked without DNA. Per the germline V gene, CDR1 is SNHLY and CDR2 is FYNNEI. The CDR3 is made up of 14 amino acids.